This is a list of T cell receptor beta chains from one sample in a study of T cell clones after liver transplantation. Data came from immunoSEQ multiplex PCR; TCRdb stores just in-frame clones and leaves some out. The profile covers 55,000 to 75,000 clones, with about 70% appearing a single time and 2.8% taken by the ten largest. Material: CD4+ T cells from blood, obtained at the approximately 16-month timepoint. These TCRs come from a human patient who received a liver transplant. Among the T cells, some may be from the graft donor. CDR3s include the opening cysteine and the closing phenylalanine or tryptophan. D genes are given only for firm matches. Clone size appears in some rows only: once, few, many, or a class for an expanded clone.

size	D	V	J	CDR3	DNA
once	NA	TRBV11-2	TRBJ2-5	CASSLGGRVGQETQYF	TGTGCCAGCAGCTTAGGCGGCAGGGTGGGGCAAGAGACCCAGTACTTC
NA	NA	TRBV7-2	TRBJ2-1	CASSLGRVPTQFF	TGTGCCAGCAGCTTAGGCAGGGTACCCACGCAGTTCTTC
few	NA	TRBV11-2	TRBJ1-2	CASSLVQGGGYGYTF	TGTGCCAGCAGCTTAGTGCAGGGTGGCGGCTATGGCTACACCTTC
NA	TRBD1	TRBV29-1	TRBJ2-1	CSVGGGLNEQFF	TGCAGCGTTGGAGGGGGCCTCAATGAGCAGTTCTTC
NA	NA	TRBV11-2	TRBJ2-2	CASSLIGGGPNTGELFF	TGTGCCAGCAGCCTAATCGGGGGCGGGCCGAACACCGGGGAGCTGTTTTTT
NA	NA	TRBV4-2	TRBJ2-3	CASSHSTDTQYF	TGTGCCAGCAGCCACAGCACAGATACGCAGTATTTT
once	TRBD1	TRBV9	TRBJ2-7	CASSVATGPYEQYF	TGTGCCAGCAGCGTAGCGACAGGGCCCTACGAGCAGTACTTC
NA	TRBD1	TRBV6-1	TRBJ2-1	CASRTGGAGYNEQFF	TGTGCCAGCAGGACAGGGGGCGCAGGCTACAATGAGCAGTTCTTC
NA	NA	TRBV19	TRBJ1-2	CASSIYFRTAHYGYTF	TGTGCCAGTAGTATTTATTTTAGGACAGCGCACTATGGCTACACCTTC
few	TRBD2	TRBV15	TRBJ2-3	CATSRAPGGSTDTQYF	TGTGCCACCAGCAGAGCACCGGGAGGGAGCACAGATACGCAGTATTTT
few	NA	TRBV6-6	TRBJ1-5	CASLGQHNQPQHF	TGTGCCAGCTTAGGACAGCACAATCAGCCCCAGCATTTT
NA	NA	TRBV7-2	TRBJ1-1	CASFPAPGLMNTEAFF	TGTGCCAGCTTCCCGGCCCCCGGACTCATGAACACTGAAGCTTTCTTT
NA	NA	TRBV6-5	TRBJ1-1	CASKPGLSNTEAFF	TGTGCCAGCAAACCGGGACTCTCGAACACTGAAGCTTTCTTT
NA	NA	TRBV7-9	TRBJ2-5	CASSDRGVGETQYF	TGTGCCAGCAGCGACCGGGGCGTGGGCGAGACCCAGTACTTC
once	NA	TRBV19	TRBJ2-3	CASRTSGIASTDTQYF	TGTGCCAGTAGGACGAGCGGAATAGCTAGCACAGATACGCAGTATTTT
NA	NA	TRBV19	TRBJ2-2	CASKRANTGELFF	TGTGCCAGTAAAAGGGCCAACACCGGGGAGCTGTTTTTT
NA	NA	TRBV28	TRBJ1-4	CASSSFGAFGEKLFF	TGTGCCAGCAGTTCCTTCGGGGCGTTTGGTGAAAAACTGTTTTTT
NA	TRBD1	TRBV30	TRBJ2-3	CAFGTGRSDTQYF	TGTGCCTTTGGGACAGGGAGGTCAGATACGCAGTATTTT
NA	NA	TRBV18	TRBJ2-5	CASSPGSQETQYF	TGTGCCAGCTCACCGGGGAGCCAAGAGACCCAGTACTTC
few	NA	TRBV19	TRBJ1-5	CASSIEVGQPQHF	TGTGCCAGTAGTATAGAAGTAGGTCAGCCCCAGCATTTT
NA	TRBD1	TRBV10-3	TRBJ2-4	CAISSGDRGAGKNIQYF	TGTGCCATCTCCAGCGGGGACAGGGGGGCTGGCAAAAACATTCAGTACTTC
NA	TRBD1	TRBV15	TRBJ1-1	CATSRRQGSWNTEAFF	TGTGCCACCAGCAGGAGACAGGGTTCGTGGAACACTGAAGCTTTCTTT